The clone carrying this T cell receptor (beta chain) was recorded once. Its antigen is not known. This sample is drawn from a study of CD4 T cells in relation to SARS-CoV-2 and coronaviruses. Study details: PBMCs were cultured with antigen for about eleven days before TCR beta sequencing.

Cryopreserved PBMCs were CD4-enriched, then split into naive and memory cells. V was pared by 3 bases and J by 2 bases, with 8 bases of the junction left unmatched. The length of the CDR3 is 17 residues. CDR1 is SGDLS, CDR2 YYNGEE, per germline. Profiled with immunoSEQ multiplex PCR; TCRdb holds only in-frame clones, not every one. The sample holds about 41,000 clones, under 90% seen once. Study outcomes and limitations: Crossreactivity was assessed only for spike protein, not other viral proteins. About 65% of donors had memory CD4+ clonotypes crossrecognizing SARS-CoV-2 and common cold coronavirus spike.

The origin of this receptor is an adult with COVID-19. The rearrangement joins TRBV9 to TRBJ2-2, with 9 bases fitting TRBD1. Sequencing was carried out using naive CD4+ T cells from PBMCs, cultured in vitro. Subset described: naive CD4+ T cells isolated by negative enrichment. CDR3 sequence reads: CASSEGPGQGNTGELFF. CDR3 sequence (DNA): TGTGCCAGCAGCGAAGGCCCGGGACAGGGAAACACCGGGGAGCTGTTTTTT.